This T cell receptor beta chain was identified in a study of cytomegalovirus exposure and HLA in healthy donors. Study findings and constraints: A missense DCLRE1C variant was associated with V- and J-gene trimming of TCR beta chains in a later analysis, and an independent cohort replicated the association. Per a prior analysis, the majority of TCR beta V segments were productive roughly 87% or roughly 30% of the time. An apparent linkage of common viral pathogens to several of the most significant clusters emerged in a later analysis. Presence/absence analyses assumed roughly uniform sequencing depth across donors, which may not hold.

Germline V gene data show CDR1 as MNHEY and CDR2 as SVGAGI. Trimming at V came to 5 bases and at J to 8 bases, leaving 8 bases not matched to a gene. The CDR3 consists of 13 residues. Worth noting for this clone: The antigen is not known.

The PCR used 60 Vbeta and 13 Jbeta primers. Only in-frame clones appear in the TCRdb table, and some are missing; sequencing was by immunoSEQ multiplex PCR. In the table there are about 140,000 clones, around 80% of which are singletons. This chain joins TRBV6-5 and TRBJ2-5; 7 nucleotides line up with TRBD2. The TCR was taken from a woman aged 50 to 60 in good health and CMV-seropositive. The specimen sequenced was PBMCs. The DNA of the CDR3 is TGTGCCAGCAGTCAAGGACTAGTTGTAACCCAGTACTTC. Its protein is CASSQGLVVTQYF.